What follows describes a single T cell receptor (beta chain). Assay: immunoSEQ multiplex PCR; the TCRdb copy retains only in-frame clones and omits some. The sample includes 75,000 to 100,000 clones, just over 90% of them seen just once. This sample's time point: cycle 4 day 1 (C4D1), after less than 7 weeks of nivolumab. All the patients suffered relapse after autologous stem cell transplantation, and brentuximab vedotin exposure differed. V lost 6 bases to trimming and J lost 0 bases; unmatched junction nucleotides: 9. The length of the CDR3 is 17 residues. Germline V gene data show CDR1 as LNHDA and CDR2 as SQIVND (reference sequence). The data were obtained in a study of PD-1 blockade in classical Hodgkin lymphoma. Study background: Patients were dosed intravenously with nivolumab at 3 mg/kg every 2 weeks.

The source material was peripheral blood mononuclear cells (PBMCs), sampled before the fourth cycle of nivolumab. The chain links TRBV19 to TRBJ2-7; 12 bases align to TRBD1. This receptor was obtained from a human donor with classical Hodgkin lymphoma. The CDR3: CASRTGTGGGSSYEQYF. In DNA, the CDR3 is TGTGCCAGTAGGACCGGGACAGGGGGCGGAAGCTCCTACGAGCAGTACTTC.